The 26 T cell receptor beta chains below all came from one sample that was sequenced in a study of blood T cells in healthy people across ages. Alongside a J-beta primer mix, a sample-barcoded 5' primer served in a second PCR lasting about 7 to 11 cycles. TCRdb itself ran the 5' RACE reads through MiXCR, one entry per CDR3 protein. The sample has around 320,000 distinct CDR3 sequences, roughly 27% seen once. Sequenced: blood. The receptors were sampled from a woman aged 70 to 79 in good health.

The rearrangement links TRBV5-1 to TRBJ2-2; tentatively, D is TRBD1 (6 bases). Germline-derived CDR1 and CDR2 are SGHRS and YFSETQ. This CDR3 is 15 amino acids long. V was pared by 5 bases and J by 5 bases, with 16 bases between. As DNA, the CDR3 is TGCGCCAGCAGACCTCCCCAGGGGAGTACCGGGGAGCTGTTTTTT. Protein product: CASRPPQGSTGELFF.

This clonotype was seen a single time. The rearrangement uses TRBV7-2 and TRBJ2-3; D is undetermined. CDR1 is SGHTA, CDR2 FQGNSA, per germline. The CDR3 is made up of 14 amino acids. V dropped 5 bases and J dropped 2 bases, with 11 bases sitting between them. CDR3 nucleotide sequence: TGTGCCAGCAGCCCGACTCGAGCCACAGATACGCAGTATTTT. It codes for CASSPTRATDTQYF.

V and J are TRBV20-1 and TRBJ1-5; D is undetermined. The CDR3 consists of 13 residues. Trimming removed 0 bases at V and 5 bases at J, with 8 bases between. In germline, CDR1 is DFQATT, CDR2 SNEGSKA (reference sequence). DNA for the CDR3: TGCAGTGCTAGAGAGTCCGGAGATCAGCCCCAGCATTTT. This encodes CSARESGDQPQHF.

This chain uses TRBV28 with TRBJ1-2; 7 bases agree with TRBD1. CDR3 length: 16 amino acids. The ends lost 4 bases at V and 2 bases at J; junction bases unmatched: 10. Germline-derived CDR1 and CDR2 are MDHEN and SYDVKM. The CDR3 spells CASSSPKPGQNYGYTF. For the CDR3, the DNA is TGTGCCAGCAGTTCCCCCAAACCGGGACAGAACTATGGCTACACCTTC.

This clonotype was picked up a small number of times. The V and J genes are TRBV4-1 and TRBJ1-3, with D unresolved. The CDR3 is made up of 16 amino acids. V lost 0 bases to trimming and J lost 4 bases, with 13 bases between them. The V gene's germline CDR1 is MGHRA and CDR2 YSYEKL. CDR3 sequence: CASSQDTRRAGNTIYF. DNA for the CDR3: TGCGCCAGCAGCCAAGATACAAGACGAGCCGGAAACACCATATATTTT.

The gene calls are TRBV18 and TRBJ1-1; the D gene is possibly TRBD1 (6 bases). The CDR3 has 13 residues. Germline CDR1 reads KGHSH; CDR2 reads LQKENI. The V and J ends lost 6 bases and 4 bases respectively, with 12 bases between them. The CDR3 coding sequence is TGTGCCAGCTCGGAACAGGGATTCACTGAAGCTTTCTTT. Translated, it gives CASSEQGFTEAFF.

This chain links TRBV28 with TRBJ2-3, with 10 bases aligning to TRBD2. The CDR3 contains 15 residues. CDR1 and CDR2 from the germline V gene are MDHEN and SYDVKM. Germline trimming cut 6 bases from V and 1 base from J; bases unmatched to any gene: 4. CDR3 bases: TGTGCCAGCAGGCTCGGGACTAGCGGCACAGATACGCAGTATTTT. Translation gives CASRLGTSGTDTQYF.

The chain couples TRBV14 to TRBJ1-2; D not certain. V lost 0 bases, J lost 0 bases, and 5 bases lay in between. Germline CDR1 is SGHDN and CDR2 is FVKESK. This CDR3 is built from 14 residues. The CDR3 DNA reads TGTGCCAGCAGCCAAGATCTAGCTAACTATGGCTACACCTTC. Amino acid sequence: CASSQDLANYGYTF.

This chain uses TRBV29-1 with TRBJ2-7; D unresolved. CDR3 size: 13 residues. V lost 6 bases to trimming and J lost 5 bases, with 17 bases between them. Germline V gene sequence: CDR1 SQVTM, CDR2 ANQGSEA. This CDR3 reads CSVDSPLGNEQYF. DNA for the CDR3: TGCAGCGTAGACTCCCCCCTAGGGAACGAGCAGTACTTC.

This clonotype was seen only a few times. J is TRBJ2-3 and V is TRBV28, with TRBD2 matching 8 bases. Germline CDR1 MDHEN, CDR2 SYDVKM. This CDR3 has 15 amino acids. With 4 bases clipped from V and 1 base from J, the junction kept 4 bases outside the gene matches. The CDR3 region is CASSSSTSGTDTQYF. As DNA, the CDR3 is TGTGCCAGCAGTTCCTCGACTAGCGGCACAGATACGCAGTATTTT. Variable domain in full (rest from reference TRBV28 and TRBJ2-3): DVKVTQSSRYLVKRTGEKVFLECVQDMDHENMFWYRQDPGLGLRLIYFSYDVKMKEKGDIPEGYSVSREKKERFSLILESASTNQTSMYLCASSSSTSGTDTQYFGPGTRLTVL.

V gene TRBV27 combines with J gene TRBJ2-2, with D possibly TRBD1 on 6 matching bases. Between the trimmed V and J ends, which lost 5 bases and 1 base, there was a span of 11 bases. The length of the CDR3 is 15 residues. Germline V CDR1 and CDR2: MNHEY, SMNVEV (reference sequence). The CDR3 loop is CASSAQGMNTGELFF. The CDR3 DNA sequence: TGTGCCAGCAGTGCCCAGGGGATGAACACCGGGGAGCTGTTTTTT.

This chain joins TRBV3-1 and TRBJ1-1, with a tentative D call TRBD1 (5 bases). The CDR3 length is 15 residues. The V end was cut by 2 bases, the J end by 1 base, with 11 bases between. Germline CDR1 is LGHDT and CDR2 is YNNKEL (reference sequence). For the CDR3, the DNA is TGTGCCAGCAGCCAAAGGGGTGGAGGGAACACTGAAGCTTTCTTT. Translation: CASSQRGGGNTEAFF.

V usage is TRBV29-1 and J usage is TRBJ2-5; 9 nucleotides line up with TRBD2. TRBJ2-1 explains the end of the DNA better; the J call may be wrong. The germline gives CDR1 SQVTM, CDR2 ANQGSEA. This CDR3 has 13 residues. This chain's CDR3 is CSVAGTSCNEQFF. As DNA, the CDR3 is TGCAGCGTTGCGGGGACTAGCTGCAATGAGCAGTTCTTC.

This clonotype was observed a single time. One end of the junction is discordant with germline, which a read error may explain. The rearrangement links TRBV7-2 to TRBJ1-2; D perhaps matches TRBD1 (6 bases). The CDR3 loop spans 10 amino acids. CDR1 is SGHTA, CDR2 FQGNSA, per germline. Here the CDR3 reads CASSLRDKIF. The CDR3 DNA reads as TGTGCCAGCAGCTTAAGGGACAAGATCTTC.

This clonotype was observed a few times. The V gene is TRBV20-1, the J gene TRBJ2-7; 9 bases map to TRBD1. J lost 0 bases, V lost 6 bases, and 15 bases had no gene match. The length of the CDR3 is 17 residues. The V gene's germline CDR1 is DFQATT and CDR2 SNEGSKA (reference sequence). Written as DNA, the CDR3 is TGCAGTGCCGTCGCATCCTCTCGACAGGGGGGCTCCTACGAGCAGTACTTC. This gives the protein CSAVASSRQGGSYEQYF.

The chain recombines TRBV13 with TRBJ2-7; 9 positions match TRBD1. This CDR3 spans 16 amino acids. The ends lost 3 bases at V and 3 bases at J; junction bases unmatched: 9. CDR1 and CDR2 from the germline V gene are PRHDT and FYEKMQ (reference sequence). Here the CDR3 reads CASSLGQGLRIYEQYF. The CDR3 DNA sequence: TGTGCCAGCAGCTTGGGACAGGGATTGAGGATCTACGAGCAGTACTTC.

The chain employs TRBV6-5 and TRBJ1-6; D is undetermined. The CDR3 extends over 13 amino acids. Germline lookup yields CDR1 MNHEY and CDR2 SVGAGI. Trimming shortened V by 8 bases and J by 9 bases, and 14 bases separated the two germline ends. The CDR3: CASRREFASPLHF. The CDR3 coding sequence is TGTGCCAGCCGCCGTGAGTTTGCTTCACCCCTCCACTTT.

In its sample, this clonotype was seen many times. The chain couples TRBV9 to TRBJ2-7, with 7 bases matching TRBD1. The germline V gene encodes CDR1 SGDLS and CDR2 YYNGEE. The CDR3 is 14 residues long. With 5 bases clipped from V and 2 bases from J, the junction kept 7 bases outside the gene matches. In DNA, the CDR3 is TGTGCCAGCAGTGCTAGACAGGGCGCCTACGAGCAGTACTTC. It specifies CASSARQGAYEQYF. The full variable domain, its missing parts supplied by reference TRBV9 and TRBJ2-7, is DSGVTQTPKHLITATGQRVTLRCSPRSGDLSVYWYQQSLDQGLQFLIQYYNGEERAKGNILERFSAQQFPDLHSELNLSSLELGDSALYFCASSARQGAYEQYFGPGTRLTVT.

Only a few counts were recorded for this clonotype. This chain links TRBV12-3 or TRBV12-4 with TRBJ1-1; 7 bases map to TRBD1. With V trimmed by 6 bases and J by 4 bases, 17 bases remained unmatched. The CDR3 consists of 17 residues. The CDR3 reads CASSRDSQYSGGTEAFF. The CDR3 coding sequence is TGTGCCAGCAGCCGGGACAGTCAATACTCCGGCGGCACTGAAGCTTTCTTT.

This clonotype was seen at least ten times. The chain combines TRBV3-1 with TRBJ2-7; unclear D gene. The CDR3 has 15 residues. V lost 4 bases and J lost 2, with 15 bases in between. The germline gives CDR1 LGHDT, CDR2 YNNKEL (reference sequence). CDR3 sequence reads: CASSRRVDGPYEQYF. The CDR3 coding sequence is TGTGCCAGCAGCCGCAGAGTGGATGGGCCCTACGAGCAGTACTTC.

The CDR3 loop reads CASSLVALLAGGGTGELFF. CDR3 DNA: TGTGCCAGCAGCTTAGTTGCCTTGTTGGCAGGGGGTGGTACCGGGGAGCTGTTTTTT. The chain links TRBV7-2 to TRBJ2-2, with TRBD1 matching 7 bases. Trimming cost V 1 base and J 5 bases; bases outside gene matches: 16. CDR1 SGHTA and CDR2 FQGNSA come from the germline V gene. The CDR3 has 19 residues.

This clonotype was counted between two and nine times. The chain couples TRBV5-1 to TRBJ2-1; 11 bases fit TRBD2. This CDR3 has 18 amino acids. CDR1 SGHRS and CDR2 YFSETQ come from the germline V gene. The J segment lost 3 bases and the V segment lost 4 bases, leaving 12 bases of the junction unmatched. The CDR3 loop reads CASSVGGGLAGFYNEQFF. In DNA form, the CDR3 reads TGCGCCAGCAGCGTAGGGGGCGGACTAGCGGGTTTCTACAATGAGCAGTTCTTC. Looking up the rest from reference TRBV5-1 and TRBJ2-1 gives the full variable domain: KAGVTQTPRYLIKTRGQQVTLSCSPISGHRSVSWYQQTPGQGLQFLFEYFSETQRNKGNFPGRFSGRQFSNSRSEMNVSTLELGDSALYLCASSVGGGLAGFYNEQFFGPGTRLTVL.

The J gene is TRBJ2-5, the V gene TRBV5-1; tentatively, D is TRBD1 (6 bases). The CDR3 consists of 14 residues. Trimming pared 2 bases from V and 5 bases from J, leaving 13 bases between. The germline gives CDR1 SGHRS, CDR2 YFSETQ. The CDR3 loop reads CASSFVGGGETQYF. The DNA for the CDR3 is TGCGCCAGCAGCTTTGTTGGGGGCGGCGAGACCCAGTACTTC.

The chain combines TRBV5-6 with TRBJ2-2; tentative D call: TRBD2 (5 bases). The CDR3 has 15 residues. Germline V gene sequence: CDR1 SGHDT, CDR2 YYEEEE. Trimming took 3 bases from V and 3 from J, leaving 12 bases between them. This CDR3 reads CASSSRLTYTGELFF. For the CDR3, the DNA is TGTGCCAGCAGCTCGAGACTAACATACACCGGGGAGCTGTTTTTT.

This clonotype has at least ten counts. The V call is TRBV29-1, the J call TRBJ1-2, with D possibly TRBD1 on 5 matching bases. Germline loops: CDR1 SQVTM, CDR2 ANQGSEA. Trimming cost V 6 bases and J 8 bases, with 16 bases left between them. This CDR3 is built from 12 residues. The CDR3 loop reads CSVHQGKGGYTF. The CDR3 DNA reads TGCAGCGTCCACCAGGGAAAAGGCGGCTACACCTTC.

The chain carries TRBV5-6 and TRBJ2-3; the D gene is possibly TRBD1 (5 bases). The V end was cut by 0 bases, the J end by 3 bases, with 8 bases between. Germline lookup yields CDR1 SGHDT and CDR2 YYEEEE. The CDR3 is made up of 14 amino acids. The CDR3 bases are TGTGCCAGCAGCTTGGATGGACAAACAGATACGCAGTATTTT. Translating gives CASSLDGQTDTQYF.